The source of this TCR beta chain is a study of cytomegalovirus exposure and HLA in healthy donors. Sequencing used immunoSEQ multiplex PCR; TCRdb keeps in-frame clones, though not all of them. The table lists over 45,000 clones, 85% to 95% of them singletons, with 1.1% in the top ten. Of note for this clone: Its antigen is still unknown.

Among the roughly 120 subjects of the validation cohort, separate from the roughly 650-subject first cohort, were the donors. CDR1 and CDR2 (germline): SGHAT, FQNNGV. This CDR3 is built from 18 residues. V trimming: 0 bases; J trimming: 1 base; junction bases outside the gene matches: 6. Broader study findings: There were some public TCRs occurring in many donors, but most TCR sequences were rare. A later analysis found first-cohort TCR clusters tended to co-occur in the 90 to 150 validation repertoires.

Input material: PBMCs. The chain couples TRBV11-2 to TRBJ2-3; 11 positions agree with TRBD2. The source of this sequence is a man aged 18 to 35 in good health and CMV-seronegative. The CDR3 bases are TGTGCCAGCAGCTTAGATGCCAGACTAGCGGGGCGCACAGATACGCAGTATTTT. Translating it yields CASSLDARLAGRTDTQYF.